The next 15 T cell receptor beta chains were all read from a single sample in a study of regulatory T cells in long-lasting Graves disease. The time point is: newly diagnosed GD, antithyroid drugs for less than 3 months. PBMCs were the source of the RNA used for TCR sequencing. In building TCR beta libraries, iRepertoire HTBI primers were used together with Arm-PCR of CDR3 regions. TCRdb used MiXCR to reprocess the multiplex PCR reads, holding one entry per CDR3 protein. The table includes approximately 230,000 distinct CDR3 sequences, about 16% detected once. Sample: peripheral blood mononuclear cells (PBMCs), taken at new diagnosis, from a patient treated with antithyroid drugs. The source of these receptors is a female donor with Graves disease.

This chain connects TRBV4-3 to TRBJ2-1; TRBD2 aligns across 8 bases. Germline V gene data show CDR1 as LGHNA and CDR2 as YSLEER. The CDR3 consists of 15 residues. Unmatched junction bases numbered 5, after V lost 3 bases and J lost 4 bases. CDR3 sequence: CASSQQLADYNEQFF. The CDR3 DNA follows: TGCGCCAGCAGCCAGCAACTAGCGGATTACAATGAGCAGTTCTTC.

This clonotype was seen ten or more times. The chain uses TRBV6-1 and TRBJ2-3, with 8 bases matching TRBD2. The length of the CDR3 is 16 residues. From germline, CDR1 is MNHNS and CDR2 SASEGT. Trimming took 10 bases from V and 1 from J; bases not matched to a gene: 13. The CDR3 nucleotides read TGTGCCACCCGTTCCTTCACTAGCGGACGCACAGATACGCAGTATTTT. Amino acids: CATRSFTSGRTDTQYF.

The gene calls are TRBV9 and TRBJ2-5, with 14 bases aligning to TRBD2. The CDR3 runs 17 residues. Germline assignment: CDR1 SGDLS and CDR2 YYNGEE. The ends lost 0 bases at V and 5 bases at J; junction bases unmatched: 6. CDR3 coding DNA: TGTGCCAGCAGCGTAGAGGGGACTAGCGGGAGCTATGAGACCCAGTACTTC. Translation gives CASSVEGTSGSYETQYF.

The chain has TRBV28 and TRBJ2-5, with D tentatively TRBD2 (7 bases). V gave up 4 bases and J gave up 5 bases, with 17 bases separating them. There are 15 residues in the CDR3. Per germline, CDR1 MDHEN and CDR2 SYDVKM. The CDR3, as DNA: TGTGCCAGCAGTTCTAGACGGGGGGCAGGGGAGACCCAGTACTTC. It yields the protein CASSSRRGAGETQYF.

This clonotype was detected ten times or more. The V call is TRBV7-3, the J call TRBJ2-1; 9 bases align to TRBD2. Germline V gene data show CDR1 as SGHTA and CDR2 as FQGTGA. J lost 5 bases, V lost 2 bases, and 4 bases had no gene match. The CDR3 runs to 15 residues. The CDR3 spells CASSLFAGGDNEQFF. CDR3 DNA: TGTGCCAGCAGCTTATTTGCGGGAGGGGACAATGAGCAGTTCTTC.

This clonotype was recorded at least ten times. This sequence joins TRBV7-7 and TRBJ2-2; TRBD2 matches 8 bases. V dropped 5 bases and J dropped 5; count of bases not matched to a gene: 4. The CDR3 covers 14 residues. Germline V CDR1 and CDR2: SSHAT, FNYEAQ (reference sequence). The CDR3 coding sequence is TGTGCCAGCAGCACTAGCGGAGGGACCGGGGAGCTGTTTTTT. Encoded protein: CASSTSGGTGELFF.

This clonotype appeared many times. The junction differs from germline at one of its ends, possibly a read error. The chain employs TRBV7-7 and TRBJ2-2; weak D call: TRBD2 (6 bases). CDR1 is SSHAT and CDR2 is FNYEAQ in the germline V gene (reference sequence). The CDR3 sequence is 15 residues long. This chain's CDR3 is CASSLAAGSTGELFF. CDR3 DNA sequence: TGTGCTAGCAGCTTAGCGGCAGGGTCCACCGGGGAGCTGTTTTTT. Combining the CDR3 with reference TRBV7-7 and TRBJ2-2 gives the whole variable domain GAGVSQSPRYKVTKRGQDVTLRCDPISSHATLYWYQQALGQGPEFLTYFNYEAQPDKSGLPSDRFSAERPEGSISTLTIQRTEQRDSAMYRCASSLAAGSTGELFFGEGSRLTVL.

This clonotype came up many times. The chain employs TRBV2 and TRBJ2-1; 10 bases fit TRBD2. V was pared by 8 bases and J by 5 bases, with 3 bases of the junction left unmatched. The CDR3 contains 13 residues. Germline CDR1 SNHLY, CDR2 FYNNEI. Written as DNA, the CDR3 is TGTGCCAGCGGCGGACTAGCGGACAATGAGCAGTTCTTC. Translation: CASGGLADNEQFF.

As for this clonotype: A far more abundant clone sits one base away, making this likely a read error. The rearrangement links TRBV28 to TRBJ2-7, with D tentatively TRBD1 or TRBD2 (5 bases each). Trimming took 6 bases from V and 3 from J, leaving 12 bases between them. The CDR3 totals 13 residues. Germline lookup yields CDR1 MDHEN and CDR2 SYDVKM. CDR3 loop: CASSPGRLYEQYF. CDR3 sequence (DNA): TGTGCCAGCAGCCCGGGACGGCTCTACGAGCAGTACTTC.

Comments on this clonotype: It is likely a read error: a sequence one base away is far more abundant. J is TRBJ2-7 and V is TRBV7-2; weak D call: TRBD2 (5 bases). The ends were cut back, 8 bases at V and 0 bases at J, with 17 bases in the middle. This CDR3 spans 15 amino acids. CDR1 SGHTA and CDR2 FQGNSA come from the germline V gene. CDR3: CASGPRLPFSYEQYF. The CDR3, as DNA: TGTGCCAGCGGCCCACGACTACCGTTCTCCTACGAGCAGTACTTC.

The sample holds many counts of this clonotype. The chain recombines TRBV10-3 with TRBJ2-1; TRBD2 aligns across 8 bases. The CDR3 is 15 amino acids. Looked up from germline, CDR1 is ENHRY and CDR2 is SYGVKD. V shed 10 bases and J 0 bases; nucleotides not matched to a gene: 8. DNA for the CDR3: TGTGCCACTCATGCCGGGACTAGCTCCTACAATGAGCAGTTCTTC. This codes for CATHAGTSSYNEQFF.

This clonotype was seen ten or more times. The chain carries TRBV19 and TRBJ1-4; 10 bases align to TRBD1. The trim removed 4 bases at V and 13 bases at J, leaving 18 bases unmatched. The CDR3 loop spans 17 amino acids. Looked up from germline, CDR1 is LNHDA and CDR2 is SQIVND (reference sequence). CDR3 sequence (DNA): TGTGCCAGTAGTACTGGACAGGGGGTGATCCCGAATGGTGGACTGTTTTTT. Translated: CASSTGQGVIPNGGLFF.

This clonotype was observed at least ten times. This chain connects TRBV28 to TRBJ2-4; TRBD2 is a possible D gene (7 bases). The CDR3 is made up of 15 amino acids. CDR1 and CDR2 from the germline V gene are MDHEN and SYDVKM. Trimming took off 5 bases at V and 3 bases at J, with 14 bases between the two ends. CDR3 sequence reads: CASSGGAGIKNIQYF. CDR3 DNA: TGTGCCAGCAGTGGGGGGGCAGGGATCAAAAACATTCAGTACTTC.

J is TRBJ2-1 and V is TRBV18; a weak D match, TRBD1 (6 bases). Germline V CDR1 and CDR2: KGHSH, LQKENI. CDR3 length: 15 residues. V lost 5 bases and J 0 bases, leaving 11 bases between the germline ends. The CDR3 DNA follows: TGTGCCAGCTCATTGGACAGTAACTCCTACAATGAGCAGTTCTTC. It translates to CASSLDSNSYNEQFF.

There are many counts of this clonotype. The J gene is TRBJ2-7, the V gene TRBV12-3 or TRBV12-4; D is tentatively TRBD1 or TRBD2 (5 bases each). CDR3 size: 15 residues. Trimming left V 5 bases short and J 5 bases short, with 19 bases between. CDR3 sequence: CASSDPGMRGHEQYF. In DNA, the CDR3 is TGTGCCAGCAGTGACCCCGGGATGAGGGGACACGAGCAGTACTTC.